This TCR beta chain was recovered during a study of cytomegalovirus exposure and HLA in healthy donors (dated by TCRdb to about 2017). As for the study more broadly: An earlier analysis of several hundred of the donors reported approximately 270 Gb of sequence data and around 120 million unique TCR beta sequences from about 200 million T cells. Roughly 300 gigabases of sequencing data and approximately 85 million unique TCR sequences were included in an early release covering about 700 HLA-typed donors. Of the approximately 400 genotyped donors, over 80% were placed in the genetic ancestry cluster associated with self-reported Caucasian donors. The study aimed to test whether signatures of past pathogen exposure could be identified by cataloging public T cell receptors. Using immunosequencing, the study profiled T cell repertoires from 500 to 800 subjects and related those repertoires to cytomegalovirus serostatus. Besides the first cohort of 666 subjects, a separate validation cohort made up of over 95 different subjects was used. The study combined high-throughput TCR immunosequencing, statistical association of individual TCRs with disease status, and machine learning to predict cytomegalovirus infection status. To study patterns of TCR occurrence, a later analysis re-analyzed previously published TCR beta repertoires from around 700 donors and added high-resolution HLA genotyping. The later analysis used no new phenotypic data to find candidate immune exposures, relying instead on TCR beta sequences and their occurrence across donors. To decide whether each TCR beta V gene segment behaved as functional or pseudogenic, an earlier analysis of some 570 of the donors relied on high-throughput TCR beta sequencing. Alongside the repertoire data, information on donor age, sex, ethnicity and CMV serostatus was compiled. A later genetic analysis took genome-wide SNP genotypes for about 65% of the 666 donors and used that subset as a discovery cohort. Every repertoire in the discovery cohort had been generated on one and the same sequencing platform. Both class I and class II loci were covered by HLA typing, at four-digit resolution. The number of donors typed differed by locus, with about 629-630 for A, B, C, DRB1 and DQB1, around 560 for DQA1, some 570 for DPA1, and some 440 for DPB1. Because of strong linkage in the cohort, roughly 5 DR-DQ haplotypes were treated as single units for association and clustering. Among 398 genotyped donors of the cohort, an average of approximately 240,000 unique TCR beta nucleotide sequences were sequenced per donor, roughly 20% of them non-productive. What the research found in general, with its limitations: The classifier was reported to diagnose cytomegalovirus status with high specificity and sensitivity in both the original cohort and the validation cohort. According to a later analysis, TCR association rates differed among HLA loci, with DRB1 alleles showing the most associated TCRs and HLA-C alleles showing the fewest. The earlier analysis of 587 of the donors excluded about 16 rarely observed V segments, including chromosome 9 orphons, because counts were too low. A group of highly shared sequence variants was considered likely to be a technical artifact of the sequencing pipeline. Compared with equally common non-associated chains, HLA-associated TCR beta chains in a later analysis were more clonally expanded and had lower generation probabilities. According to the authors, the approach could potentially be generalized to other disease states and immunological phenotypes. A further reported finding was that TCR beta sequences accurately predicted the HLA-A and HLA-B alleles for most subjects in the first cohort. Compared with the approximately 670-donor mean, donors in an Asian-associated ancestry cluster had fewer N-insertions in productive TCRs, according to a later genetic analysis. A later analysis associated 15,000 or so TCR beta sequences with specific HLA alleles at a false discovery rate of 0.05. Some IMGT-functional V segments, including TRBV6-2 and TRBV6-3, could not be distinguished by the 87-base-pair reads and were therefore excluded. Strong co-occurrence of HLA alleles, especially DR and DQ, made assigning TCR associations to individual alleles difficult. A later analysis found that most CMV-associated TCR beta chains appeared HLA-restricted, with HLA associations seemingly driven largely by CMV exposure. Because HLA typing was unavailable for some donors at each locus, only the typed subset was used in association tests. The study listed 170 or so TCR beta chains as associated with cytomegalovirus. Most TCR sequences were seen in very few donors, while some public TCRs were found in many individuals. Presence/absence analyses assumed roughly uniform sequencing depth across donors, an assumption that may not hold. CMV serostatus was the only immune exposure information available for the cohort. An association between a missense DCLRE1C variant and V-gene and J-gene trimming of TCR beta chains was found in a later genetic analysis and replicated in an independent cohort. In an earlier analysis of approximately 600 of the donors, most TCR beta V segments were observed in productive rearrangements about 87% or about 30% of the time, broadly matching IMGT annotations. Linkage disequilibrium might explain the correlated functional status among segregating V segments, but an unknown experimental factor could not be excluded. In vitro tests confirmed that a few of the cytomegalovirus-associated TCR beta chains recognize cytomegalovirus antigens. Only TCR beta chains were sequenced in this cohort, and the absence of alpha or paired-chain data limited detectable features. A later analysis reported that several top co-occurrence clusters appeared linked to parvovirus B19, influenza, CMV and Epstein-Barr virus.

In regard to this clone: This clone's antigen is unknown. Per-base qualities were not stored, and no clone one base away is much larger.

Receptor amplification or capture employed the immunoSEQ multiplex PCR assay. A mixture of 60 forward primers for TCR Vbeta segments and 13 reverse primers for TCR Jbeta segments was used in the multiplex PCR. The CDR3 region of rearranged TCR beta genes was amplified from genomic DNA by a multiplex PCR assay. The Illumina HiSeq System was used to sequence the amplified TCR beta libraries as 87-base-pair reads. Per the original workflow: Across the 670 or so repertoires, a later analysis counted around 80 million unique TCR beta chains, approximately 12 million of which were shared by at least two donors. Raw reads were error-corrected and collapsed into unique sequences by a nearest-neighbor algorithm in which closely related sequences were merged to remove PCR and sequencing errors. Alignment of CDR3 sequences to IMGT reference sequences was used to assign V, D and J gene segments. Each retained sequence needed at least a six-nucleotide match to both a V gene segment and a J gene segment. Rearrangements were called productive when the CDR3 lacked stop codons and stayed in frame with V and J; all others were non-productive. Following IMGT convention, CDR3 was defined as the stretch from the second conserved V-encoded cysteine up to the conserved J-encoded phenylalanine. In an earlier analysis of some 550 of the donors, sequences lacking an unambiguous match to a single V gene segment were excluded. In an earlier analysis of approximately 500 of the donors, a V segment was called functional when productive rearrangements were above 56.7%, and segregating when the standard deviation between donors exceeded 5%. A statistical classification framework was built to diagnose cytomegalovirus status from the catalog of TCR beta chain sequences. In a later analysis, TCR nucleotide sequences were compared against IMGT/GENE-DB human TR gene sequences so that V and J genes could be assigned. In a later analysis, CDR3 sequences and most-parsimonious VDJ recombination scenarios were assigned using the TCRdist pipeline. In a later analysis, every TCR beta chain was defined by the combination of its CDR3 amino acid sequence and its V-gene family, and reads without a unique V-gene family were dropped. To address suspected cross-contamination and a sequencing artifact, a later analysis removed several hundred highly shared, low-generation-probability nucleotide sequences. A later analysis calculated a clonal expansion index for each public chain from normalized within-repertoire ranks of inferred template counts. A later analysis computed generation probabilities with a VDJ recombination model fitted to out-of-frame rearrangements, and checked the results against IGoR. In a later analysis, hypergeometric tests were used to score TCR-TCR, TCR-HLA and TCR-CMV co-occurrence, with a repertoire-size bias correction applied to TCR pairs. A later analysis estimated false discovery rates by permuting HLA or CMV assignments 20 times. In a later analysis, co-occurring TCRs were grouped using DBSCAN, with TCRdist sequence similarity added in when clustering inside HLA-allele-positive subsets. For co-occurrence clustering, repertoires with fewer than 30,000 or more than 120,000 public chains were excluded, along with a handful of repertoires with anomalous nucleotide sharing. TCRdb holds this immuneACCESS table with in-frame rearrangements only. Some clones are missing; in checked studies, unresolved V genes explain under half, and the rest has no known cause. V and J calls and clone size follow that table, whereas D and trimming were derived from the DNA. This sample is represented by around 180,000 clones; roughly four fifths of them were singletons. The ten largest account for approximately 2% of the sample.

Here V drops 3 bases and J drops 6 bases, and the junction holds 9 bases not matched to any gene. Reading the germline V gene gives CDR1 KGHSH and CDR2 LQKENI. The cysteine opens and the phenylalanine closes a CDR3 of 15 amino acids. Of all the DNA, just the CDR3 is kept, 45 bases in frame from base 1. In total, approximately 700 healthy bone marrow donors made up the cohort. Cohort members were all nominally healthy when sampled, although unrecorded immune exposures were likely present. The donor tested CMV seronegative, placing the donor among the 352 seronegative members of the cohort. A peripheral blood sample was provided by each donor, and peripheral blood mononuclear cells were used for TCR beta sequencing. Genomic DNA extraction from the blood cell samples was performed with the Qiagen DNeasy Blood Extraction Kit.

Sequencing used PBMCs. In this chain, TRBV18 is recombined with TRBJ1-1; 8 middle bases align to TRBD1. This sequence originates from a man aged 18-30 years in good health and CMV-seronegative. In nucleotide form, the sequence is TGTGCCAGCTCACCTGGACAGGGCCCGGAGTCTGAAGCTTTCTTT. Translation gives CASSPGQGPESEAFF.